Shown below are 23 T cell receptor beta chains from a single sample sequenced in a study of T-cell reconstitution after alpha-beta-depleted transplantation in children listed by TCRdb under 2016. Libraries were made using PCR. The reads were generated on an Illumina HiSeq 2500. TCR libraries were prepared with molecular barcoding, using unique molecular identifiers to normalize TCRbeta repertoire quantification. The public reads were reanalyzed by TCRdb: fastp trimming at Q25, MiXCR alignment, in-frame beta chains only. Every entry covers one CDR3 protein and lists the most common genes and DNA from its rows. The sample yields roughly 400,000 distinct CDR3 sequences; roughly 20% were counted once. The ten biggest clones cover around 4% of the sample. This specimen consisted of PBMCs from the stem cell graft donor, obtained from the stem cell graft. All receptors derive from a human donor who donated a stem cell graft to a child with acute myeloid leukemia.

The chain carries TRBV27 and TRBJ1-2, with 9 bases fitting TRBD1. The V gene's germline CDR1 is MNHEY and CDR2 SMNVEV (reference sequence). The V and J ends lost 0 bases and 7 bases, in that order; junction bases with no gene match: 9. The CDR3 totals 16 residues. The CDR3 is CASSLSIWDRVGGYTF. The DNA of the CDR3 is TGTGCCAGCAGTTTATCGATTTGGGACAGGGTCGGTGGCTACACCTTC.

This sequence joins TRBV24-1 and TRBJ1-2, with D possibly matching TRBD1 (5 bases). The V end was cut by 4 bases, the J end by 5 bases, with 13 bases between. Germline CDR1 KGHDR, CDR2 SFDVKD. The CDR3 has 14 residues. CDR3 sequence reads: CATSEDDRRYGYTF. The DNA for the CDR3 is TGTGCCACCAGTGAGGACGACAGAAGGTATGGCTACACCTTC.

This clonotype appeared many times. V gene TRBV29-1 combines with J gene TRBJ2-7; D perhaps matches TRBD1 (6 bases). This CDR3 is built from 13 residues. CDR1 is SQVTM, CDR2 ANQGSEA, per germline. Trimming cost V 8 bases and J 4 bases, with 18 bases left between them. In DNA, the CDR3 is TGCAGCAAAAGCCGGACAGAGACGTACGAGCAGTACTTC. Its protein is CSKSRTETYEQYF.

This clonotype appeared a few times. This chain links TRBV20-1 with TRBJ2-7; TRBD1 might be the D (5 bases). V was pared by 1 base and J by 3 bases, with 16 bases between. CDR3 size: 15 residues. Looked up from germline, CDR1 is DFQATT and CDR2 is SNEGSKA (reference sequence). CDR3 residues: CSARAGAGRNYEQYF. The CDR3 DNA sequence: TGCAGTGCTAGAGCTGGGGCAGGGCGGAACTACGAGCAGTACTTC.

This clonotype has only a few counts. V gene TRBV5-1 combines with J gene TRBJ2-7, with no clear D. Germline loops: CDR1 SGHRS, CDR2 YFSETQ. Trimming shortened V by 0 bases and J by 0 bases, and 10 bases separated the two germline ends. This CDR3 contains 15 residues. Here the CDR3 DNA reads TGCGCCAGCAGCTTGGTCCAGCCTCCCTCCTACGAGCAGTACTTC. This gives the protein CASSLVQPPSYEQYF.

In this sample, this clonotype turned up a few times. The V call is TRBV28, the J call TRBJ2-7, with no clear D. V was clipped by 4 bases and J by 6 bases, with 7 bases between them. Germline V gene data show CDR1 as MDHEN and CDR2 as SYDVKM. This CDR3 region has 11 residues. CDR3 sequence: CASSWALEQYF. DNA of the CDR3: TGTGCCAGCAGTTGGGCGCTCGAGCAGTACTTC.

This chain connects TRBV7-3 to TRBJ1-1; 9 bases align to TRBD1. CDR3 length equals 15 residues. J lost 2 bases, V lost 5 bases, and 6 bases had no gene match. Germline V CDR1 and CDR2: SGHTA, FQGTGA. In DNA form, the CDR3 reads TGTGCCAGCAGCGCGGGACAGGGAATTAACACTGAAGCTTTCTTT. Its protein is CASSAGQGINTEAFF.

In its sample, this clonotype was seen a few times. The CDR3, as DNA: TGTGCCAGCTCACCCCCATGGGGGGGAGTGGTTAATGAGCAGTTCTTC. It yields the protein CASSPPWGGVVNEQFF. The chain combines TRBV18 with TRBJ2-1, with 7 bases that match TRBD2. Germline CDR1 reads KGHSH; CDR2 reads LQKENI. V lost 3 bases and J lost 7; bases outside the gene matches: 12. CDR3 size: 16 residues.

This chain connects TRBV14 to TRBJ2-7; D call uncertain. V gave up 0 bases and J gave up 0 bases, with 9 bases separating them. Germline CDR1 is SGHDN and CDR2 is FVKESK. This CDR3 has 15 amino acids. CDR3 DNA sequence: TGTGCCAGCAGCCAAGACAGGCATCCCTCCTACGAGCAGTACTTC. It translates to CASSQDRHPSYEQYF.

This clonotype was detected only a few times. This sequence joins TRBV12-3 or TRBV12-4 and TRBJ1-2; TRBD1 matches 7 bases. After removal of 4 bases from V and 6 bases from J, the junction contained 14 bases not matched to a gene. The CDR3 extends over 16 amino acids. CDR3 sequence reads: CASSYGGGRGRNGYTF. The CDR3 nucleotides read TGTGCCAGCAGTTACGGCGGGGGGAGGGGGCGGAATGGCTACACCTTC.

The chain joins TRBV2 to TRBJ2-2; the D is unclear. Trimming shortened V by 0 bases and J by 1 base, and 6 bases separated the two germline ends. From germline, CDR1 is SNHLY and CDR2 FYNNEI. The CDR3 length is 15 residues. As DNA, the CDR3 is TGTGCCAGCAGTGAAGCGCTCGGGAACACCGGGGAGCTGTTTTTT. Its protein is CASSEALGNTGELFF.

In this sample, this clonotype turned up a few times. V gene TRBV13 combines with J gene TRBJ2-1; D is undetermined. The CDR3 has 12 amino acids. V lost 2 bases and J lost 3, with 2 bases in between. Germline CDR1 is PRHDT and CDR2 is FYEKMQ (reference sequence). The CDR3 loop is CASSLLYNEQFF. DNA for the CDR3: TGTGCCAGCAGCTTACTCTACAATGAGCAGTTCTTC.

In its sample, this clonotype was seen many times. This chain joins TRBV11-2 and TRBJ2-4; unclear D gene. Germline CDR1 reads SGHAT; CDR2 reads FQNNGV. CDR3 size: 16 residues. V lost 4 bases, J lost 1 base, and 14 bases lay in between. The CDR3 DNA sequence: TGTGCCAGCAGCTCGAGCATGAGCCTGGCCAAAAACATTCAGTACTTC. Residues: CASSSSMSLAKNIQYF.

The chain links TRBV7-2 to TRBJ2-1; 11 bases fit TRBD2. Germline-derived CDR1 and CDR2 are SGHTA and FQGNSA. After removal of 1 base from V and 11 bases from J, the junction contained 10 bases not matched to a gene. The CDR3 has 16 amino acids. CDR3 DNA sequence: TGTGCCAGCAGCTTAGTGGTAGGACTAGCGGGCATTAAGCAGTTCTTC. Translating it yields CASSLVVGLAGIKQFF.

This rearrangement joins TRBV6-5 to TRBJ2-3; 9 nucleotides align to TRBD1. This CDR3 is 15 amino acids long. The germline V gene has CDR1 MNHEY and CDR2 SVGAGI. Unmatched junction bases numbered 7, after V lost 3 bases and J lost 6 bases. For the CDR3, the DNA is TGTGCCAGCAGTTATCGAGGACAGGGGAGCGATACGCAGTATTTT. Translation: CASSYRGQGSDTQYF.

This clonotype has at least ten counts. The chain joins TRBV10-2 to TRBJ2-7, with 7 bases identical to TRBD1. Germline V lookup: CDR1 WSHSY, CDR2 SAAADI. Losses at the gene ends were 3 bases for V and 5 bases for J; bases not matched to a gene: 7. The CDR3 has 14 residues. Here the CDR3 reads CASSDWDRANEQYF. DNA for the CDR3: TGCGCCAGCAGTGATTGGGACAGAGCAAACGAGCAGTACTTC.

The V call is TRBV28, the J call TRBJ2-4; tentatively, D is TRBD1 (6 bases). Germline-derived CDR1 and CDR2 are MDHEN and SYDVKM. The V end lost 10 bases, the J end lost 6 bases, and 13 bases lay between the germline ends. The CDR3 runs 12 residues. The DNA for the CDR3 is TGTGCCACTAAGGGGGTGGGAAACATTCAGTACTTC. Protein product: CATKGVGNIQYF.

The rearrangement joins TRBV20-1 to TRBJ1-2; TRBD1 matches 8 bases. The V and J ends lost 4 bases and 7 bases, in that order; junction bases with no gene match: 8. This CDR3 contains 13 residues. CDR1 and CDR2 from the germline V gene are DFQATT and SNEGSKA (reference sequence). CDR3 DNA: TGCAGTGCTAACAGGGGGTGGGAATCTGGCTACACCTTC. Its translation: CSANRGWESGYTF.

CDR3 in DNA: TGTGCCAGCAGCTTAGGGAGGACGAGCTCCTACGAGCAGTACTTC. It codes for CASSLGRTSSYEQYF. V is TRBV7-8 and J is TRBJ2-7, with a possible D match to TRBD2 (5 bases). V was clipped by 1 base and J by 0 bases, with 10 bases between them. This CDR3 is built from 15 residues. Germline CDR1 SGHVS, CDR2 FQNEAQ.

This clonotype came up a few times. The V call is TRBV29-1, the J call TRBJ1-1; 8 bases are a match to TRBD1. V lost 1 base to trimming and J lost 6 bases; unmatched junction nucleotides: 7. The CDR3 sequence is 14 residues long. Germline values: CDR1 SQVTM, CDR2 ANQGSEA. The CDR3 DNA reads TGCAGCGTTGAAGTCAGACAGGGGCGGGCTGAAGCTTTCTTT. This sequence encodes CSVEVRQGRAEAFF.

The CDR3 coding sequence is TGCGCCAGCAGCTTGGGACCTCAGGGGGACACTGAAGCTTTCTTT. Translated: CASSLGPQGDTEAFF. The V and J genes are TRBV5-1 and TRBJ1-1; 7 bases fit TRBD1. Germline V gene data show CDR1 as SGHRS and CDR2 as YFSETQ. The CDR3 has 15 residues. Trimming took 0 bases from V and 3 from J; bases not matched to a gene: 5.

This clonotype was counted once. The rearrangement links TRBV6-1 to TRBJ2-2; tentative D call: TRBD1 (6 bases). CDR1 is MNHNS and CDR2 is SASEGT in the germline V gene. CDR3 length: 16 residues. The V end lost 4 bases, the J end lost 6 bases, and 18 bases lay between the germline ends. As DNA, the CDR3 is TGTGCCAGCAGTGGGACCGGACAGATTAGGGCCGGGGAGCTGTTTTTT. Translating it yields CASSGTGQIRAGELFF.

This clonotype was recorded at least ten times. The rearrangement links TRBV20-1 to TRBJ2-7; TRBD2 matches 9 bases. Unmatched junction bases numbered 11, after V lost 5 bases and J lost 6 bases. This CDR3 comprises 14 residues. CDR1 and CDR2 from the germline V gene are DFQATT and SNEGSKA (reference sequence). CDR3 in DNA: TGCAGTGCTTTCTTAGCGGGAGTGGTCCTCGAGCAGTACTTC. This codes for CSAFLAGVVLEQYF.